This T cell receptor beta chain was found in a study of immune heterogeneity within non-small cell lung tumors. At the level of the study: Of all tumors, several turned out to be squamous cell carcinomas, more than nine were non-squamous carcinomas and 1 was not otherwise specified.

This clonotype was counted at least ten times. Its antigen is undetermined. Template was bulk tumor genomic DNA, about 600 ng per sample. Surgical sampling yielded several biopsies per primary tumor (spaced far apart). The study enrolled patients with untreated, newly diagnosed non-small cell lung cancer who underwent curative surgery. The donors were patients with newly diagnosed non-small cell lung cancer undergoing curative-intent surgery. General study findings and limits: Recurrence of the same dominant CDR3 beta clonotypes was seen across tumor sites within a patient, and site-unique high-frequency clones were present alongside them.

Multiplex PCR amplified TCR beta CDR3 with 32 V and 13 J primers. TCRdb redid the calling of the multiplex PCR reads with MiXCR, one entry per CDR3 protein. The data contain about 9,700 distinct CDR3 sequences, around 17% of them singletons. Germline assignment: CDR1 SGHTA and CDR2 FQGTGA. Trimming removed 10 bases from V and 4 bases from J, with 10 bases in between. CDR3 length: 12 residues. V gene TRBV7-3 combines with J gene TRBJ2-2; no reliable D call. This clonotype was obtained from a man in his forties with non-small cell lung cancer. Sequencing was done on a sample of lung tumor tissue. Here the CDR3 DNA reads TGTGCCACTGGACGCCCCACCGGGGAGCTGTTTTTT. Translated: CATGRPTGELFF.